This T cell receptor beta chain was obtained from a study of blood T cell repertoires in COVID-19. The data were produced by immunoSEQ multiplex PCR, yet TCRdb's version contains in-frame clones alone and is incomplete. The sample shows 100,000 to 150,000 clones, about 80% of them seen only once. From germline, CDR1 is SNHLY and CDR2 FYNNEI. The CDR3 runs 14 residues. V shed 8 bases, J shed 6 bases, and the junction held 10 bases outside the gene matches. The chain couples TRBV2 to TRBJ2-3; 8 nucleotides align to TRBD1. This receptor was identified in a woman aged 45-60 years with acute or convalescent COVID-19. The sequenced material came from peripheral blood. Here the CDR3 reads CASPWGQEGDTQYF. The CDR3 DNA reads TGTGCCAGCCCGTGGGGACAGGAAGGGGATACGCAGTATTTT.